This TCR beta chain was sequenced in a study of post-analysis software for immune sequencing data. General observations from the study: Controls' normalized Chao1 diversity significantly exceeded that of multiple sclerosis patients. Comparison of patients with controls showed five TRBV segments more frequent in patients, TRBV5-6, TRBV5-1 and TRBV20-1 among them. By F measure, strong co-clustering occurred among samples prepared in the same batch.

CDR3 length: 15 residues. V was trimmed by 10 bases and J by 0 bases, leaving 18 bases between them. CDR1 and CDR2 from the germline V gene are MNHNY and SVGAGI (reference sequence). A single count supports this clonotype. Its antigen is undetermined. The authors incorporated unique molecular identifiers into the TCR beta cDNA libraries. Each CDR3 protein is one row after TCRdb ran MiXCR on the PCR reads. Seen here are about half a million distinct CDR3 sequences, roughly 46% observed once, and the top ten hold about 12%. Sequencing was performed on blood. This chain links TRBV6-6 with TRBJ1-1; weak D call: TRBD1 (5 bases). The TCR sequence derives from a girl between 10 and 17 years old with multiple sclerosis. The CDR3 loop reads CATHRGWDVNTEAFF. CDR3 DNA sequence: TGTGCCACCCATAGAGGGTGGGACGTGAACACTGAAGCTTTCTTT.